The source of this T cell receptor beta chain is a study of cytomegalovirus exposure and HLA in healthy donors. Study at large: Among 150 million to 200 million T cells, an earlier analysis found about 100 million unique TCR beta sequences.

Concerning this clone: Its antigen is not known.

Germline V gene data show CDR1 as SEHNR and CDR2 as FQNEAQ (reference sequence). V shed 7 bases and J shed 10 bases, with 4 bases lying between them. The CDR3 length is 8 residues. Vbeta (60) and Jbeta (13) primers were used in the PCR. Profiling relied on immunoSEQ multiplex PCR, and the TCRdb table lists in-frame clones only, not all of them. The repertoire holds about 200,000 clones, with approximately 80% as singletons. Broader study findings: When analyzed later, a missense DCLRE1C variant was found to be linked to TCR beta V- and J-gene trimming. Differences between HLA loci emerged in a later analysis of TCR association rates, with DRB1 most and HLA-C fewest.

The TCR sequence derives from a boy aged 2 to 10 in good health and CMV-seronegative. The sequencing sample was made of PBMCs. V gene TRBV7-9 combines with J gene TRBJ1-2; D is uncertain. The CDR3 bases are TGTGCCAGCACCAACTACACCTTC. Amino acids: CASTNYTF. Supplemented by reference TRBV7-9 and TRBJ1-2, the full variable domain reads DTGVSQNPRHKITKRGQNVTFRCDPISEHNRLYWYRQTLGQGPEFLTYFQNEAQLEKSRLLSDRFSAERPKGSFSTLEIQRTEQGDSAMYLCASTNYTFGSGTRLTVV.